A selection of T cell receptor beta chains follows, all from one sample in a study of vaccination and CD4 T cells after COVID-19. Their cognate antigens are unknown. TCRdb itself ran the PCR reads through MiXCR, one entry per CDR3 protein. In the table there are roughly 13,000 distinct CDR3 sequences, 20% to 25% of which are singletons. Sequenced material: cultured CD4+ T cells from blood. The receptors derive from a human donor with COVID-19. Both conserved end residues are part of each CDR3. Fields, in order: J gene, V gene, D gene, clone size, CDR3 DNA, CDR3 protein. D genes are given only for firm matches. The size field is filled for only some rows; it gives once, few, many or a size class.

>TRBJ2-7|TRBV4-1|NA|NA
TGCGCCAGCAGCCAGGGCCCCGCCTACGAGCAGTACTTC
CASSQGPAYEQYF
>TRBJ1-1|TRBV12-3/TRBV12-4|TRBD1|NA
TGTGCCAGCAGTTTACGGACAGGGGGTGCTAGCACTGAAGCTTTCTTT
CASSLRTGGASTEAFF
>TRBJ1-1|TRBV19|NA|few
TGTGCCACGTCCGGGCAACTGAACACTGAAGCTTTCTTT
CATSGQLNTEAFF
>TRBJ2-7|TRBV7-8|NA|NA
TGTGCCAGCAGCTTGCCTTGGGACACACCATTAACCTACGAGCAGTACTTC
CASSLPWDTPLTYEQYF
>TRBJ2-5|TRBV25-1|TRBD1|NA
TGTGCCAGCAGTGAAGACCCGGACAGGAGGTCGGCCCAGTACTTC
CASSEDPDRRSAQYF
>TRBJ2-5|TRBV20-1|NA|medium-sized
TGCAGTGCCCAGACGGGGGATAGGACCCAGTACTTC
CSAQTGDRTQYF
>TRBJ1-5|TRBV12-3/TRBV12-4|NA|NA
TGTGCCAGCAGCGGGTTAGGGGAAGGGAATCAGCCCCAGCATTTT
CASSGLGEGNQPQHF
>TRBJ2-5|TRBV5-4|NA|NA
TGTGCCAGCAGCTTTAAGGAAAAGAAGGAGGAGACCCAGTACTTC
CASSFKEKKEETQYF
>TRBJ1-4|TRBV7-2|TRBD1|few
TGTGCCAGCAGCTCCCGACAGGGAGGTGAAAAACTGTTTTTT
CASSSRQGGEKLFF
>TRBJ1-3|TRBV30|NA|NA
TGTGCCTGTTACGGGGGAGCATTCTCTGGAAACACCATATATTTT
CACYGGAFSGNTIYF
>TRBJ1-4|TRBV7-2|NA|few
TGTGCCAGCGGCCAGGGGCTGACTAATGAAAAACTGTTTTTT
CASGQGLTNEKLFF
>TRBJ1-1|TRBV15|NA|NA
TGTGCCACCAGCAGAGTAGCAGCCAGCGTAGCTTTCTTT
CATSRVAASVAFF
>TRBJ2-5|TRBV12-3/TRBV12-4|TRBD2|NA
TGTGCCAGCAGTAATCGACTAGCGGGGGGCCAAGAGACCCAGTACTTC
CASSNRLAGGQETQYF
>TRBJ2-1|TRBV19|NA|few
TGTGCCAGTAGTATAGCCCCAGCCGGGGGCGGTGAGCAGTTCTTC
CASSIAPAGGGEQFF
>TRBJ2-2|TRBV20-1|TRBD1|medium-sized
TGCAGTGCTCCGGACAGGGCTAACACCGGGGAGCTGTTTTTT
CSAPDRANTGELFF
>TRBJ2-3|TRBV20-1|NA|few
TGCAGCTTGCGGGGGCTCACAGATACGCAGTATTTT
CSLRGLTDTQYF
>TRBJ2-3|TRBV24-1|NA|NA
TGTGCCACCAGTGATCAACCCTCAGATACGCAGTATTTT
CATSDQPSDTQYF
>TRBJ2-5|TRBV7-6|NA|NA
TGTGCCAGCAGCTTAGGCCAACTAGCCCGGGAGACCCAGTACTTC
CASSLGQLARETQYF
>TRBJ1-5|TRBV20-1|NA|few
TGCAGTGCTAGAGATGGACAACCGAGGTCGGTCGGCGAACGAGGTCAGCCCCAGCATTTT
CSARDGQPRSVGERGQPQHF
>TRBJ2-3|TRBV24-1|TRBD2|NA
TGTGCCACCAGTGATACCGCGGGGGGGCAGGGTACGCAGTATTTT
CATSDTAGGQGTQYF
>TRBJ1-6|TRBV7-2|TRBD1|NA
TGTGCCAGCAGCTCTGGACAGGGGGCGAGTTCACCCCTCCACTTT
CASSSGQGASSPLHF
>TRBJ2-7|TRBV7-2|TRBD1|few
TGTGCCAGCAGCAGACAGGGGGCATTCTACGAGCAGTACTTC
CASSRQGAFYEQYF
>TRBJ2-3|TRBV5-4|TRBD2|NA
TGTGCCAGCAGCCAGCTAGCGGGGGGGAAAGATACGCAGTATTTT
CASSQLAGGKDTQYF